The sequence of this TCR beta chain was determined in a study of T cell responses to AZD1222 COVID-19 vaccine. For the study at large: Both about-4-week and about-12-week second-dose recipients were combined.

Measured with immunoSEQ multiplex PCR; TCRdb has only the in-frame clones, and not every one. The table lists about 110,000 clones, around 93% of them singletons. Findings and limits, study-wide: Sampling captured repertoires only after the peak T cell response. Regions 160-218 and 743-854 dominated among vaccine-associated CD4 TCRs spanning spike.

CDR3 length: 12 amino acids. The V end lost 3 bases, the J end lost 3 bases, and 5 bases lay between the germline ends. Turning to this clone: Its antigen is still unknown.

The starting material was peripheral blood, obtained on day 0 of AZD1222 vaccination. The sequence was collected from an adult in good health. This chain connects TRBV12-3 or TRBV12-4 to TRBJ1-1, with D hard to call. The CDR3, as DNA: TGTGCCAGCAGTTTTGGCGACACTGAAGCTTTCTTT. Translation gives CASSFGDTEAFF.